This record covers a single T cell receptor beta chain. Only in-frame clones appear in the TCRdb table, and some are missing; sequencing was by immunoSEQ multiplex PCR. The data contain over 100,000 clones, roughly nine tenths of them singletons. The record originates from a study of T cell responses to AZD1222 COVID-19 vaccine. This receptor was identified in an adult in good health. The source material was peripheral blood, sampled on day 0 of AZD1222 vaccination.

Here the CDR3 reads CASSYPSNPGGTDTQYF. The CDR3 DNA is TGTGCCAGCAGTTACCCTTCTAATCCGGGAGGCACAGATACGCAGTATTTT. The chain is built from TRBV6-2 or TRBV6-3 and TRBJ2-3, with D perhaps TRBD2 (6 bases). V was pared by 2 bases and J by 1 base, with 16 bases between. Germline V gives CDR1 MNHEY, CDR2 SVGEGT. The CDR3 has 17 amino acids.